The clone carrying this TCR beta chain qualifies as medium-sized. This sample is part of a study of blood T cell repertoires in COVID-19. Study-wide context: COVID-19 samples collected from the United States, Italy and Spain covered acute and convalescent phases. PBMCs, B-cell-depleted T cells, or T cells were the source of the cDNA or gDNA that made up the material.

Per the study methods: Estimation of nucleated cell counts relied on the amplification of reference gene primers. The protocol was immunoSEQ multiplex PCR, while the TCRdb copy is restricted to in-frame clones and leaves out a portion. That table is the source of V, J and clone size, and D and trimming were worked out from the DNA. This repertoire shows over 150,000 clones, approximately 78% found once; its top ten account for around 1.5%. From germline, CDR1 is MNHEY and CDR2 SVGAGI. The V end lost 7 bases, the J end lost 2 bases, and 12 bases lay between the germline ends. This CDR3 contains 13 residues.

The sample was peripheral blood. The V and J genes are TRBV6-5 and TRBJ2-7; perhaps TRBD2 as D (5 bases). The receptor's source is a man at least 80 years old with acute or convalescent COVID-19. This chain's CDR3 is CASMIPGAYEQYV. The CDR3 nucleotides are TGTGCCAGCATGATCCCCGGGGCCTACGAGCAGTACGTC.